The 20 T cell receptor beta chains reported below all come from one sample, sequenced in a study of human T cells and chemical hapten exposure. Time point meaning: patch test 1, 2 weeks after DPC sensitization. Treatment defined: therapeutic diphenylcyclopropenone sensitization with weekly scalp DPC. TCRdb fed the RACE reads into MiXCR, producing one record per CDR3 protein. The sample has roughly 180,000 distinct CDR3 sequences; about 14% are singletons. This material consisted of whole blood, taken in connection with sensitization to the hapten diphenylcyclopropenone (DPC). These receptors were obtained from a woman between 25 and 40 years old with alopecia areata. Some clones in this sample may be carry-over from other donors' samples.

CDR3 coding DNA: TGTGCCAGCAGCGTAGACGGAGAGCAGTTCTTC. Its protein is CASSVDGEQFF. J is TRBJ2-1 and V is TRBV9; D is unclear. This CDR3 comprises 11 residues. Trimming pared 0 bases from V and 10 bases from J, leaving 5 bases between. Germline loops: CDR1 SGDLS, CDR2 YYNGEE.

Ten or more counts support this clonotype. This chain joins TRBV11-2 and TRBJ2-7; tentatively, D is TRBD1 (6 bases). The CDR3 is 15 residues long. The V gene lost 4 bases and the J gene lost 2 bases, with 15 bases spanning the gap. Per the germline V gene, CDR1 is SGHAT and CDR2 is FQNNGV. Written as DNA, the CDR3 is TGTGCCAGCAGCTCGCAGACAGGCCCCACCTACGAGCAGTACTTC. Its translation is CASSSQTGPTYEQYF. The full variable domain, with the rest looked up from reference TRBV11-2 and TRBJ2-7, is EAGVAQSPRYKIIEKRQSVAFWCNPISGHATLYWYQQILGQGPKLLIQFQNNGVVDDSQLPKDRFSAERLKGVDSTLKIQPAKLEDSAVYLCASSSQTGPTYEQYFGPGTRLTVT.

This clonotype was detected only a few times. J is TRBJ2-7 and V is TRBV4-1; D gene ambiguous. The CDR3 totals 17 residues. The V and J ends lost 0 bases and 2 bases respectively, with 17 bases between them. Germline CDR1 and CDR2: MGHRA and YSYEKL. The CDR3 coding sequence is TGCGCCAGCAGCCAAGATAAGGCGACCCAGTATCCCTACGAGCAGTACTTC. Amino acid sequence: CASSQDKATQYPYEQYF.

V gene TRBV28 combines with J gene TRBJ2-7; 9 nucleotides agree with TRBD1. The V gene end was trimmed by 5 bases and the J gene end by 3 bases; junction bases not matched to a gene: 5. CDR1 and CDR2 (germline): MDHEN, SYDVKM. The CDR3 spans 14 residues. The CDR3 DNA reads as TGTGCCAGCAGTCAGGGACAGGGCCTCTACGAGCAGTACTTC. It encodes CASSQGQGLYEQYF.

The chain has TRBV20-1 and TRBJ2-5; TRBD1 matches 10 bases. The J segment lost 1 base and the V segment lost 0 bases, leaving 5 bases of the junction unmatched. Germline CDR1 reads DFQATT; CDR2 reads SNEGSKA (reference sequence). The CDR3 loop spans 16 amino acids. CDR3 nucleotides: TGCAGTGCTAGAGATGTAGGGGACAGGGGCCAAGAGACCCAGTACTTC. Residues: CSARDVGDRGQETQYF.

The J gene is TRBJ2-2, the V gene TRBV10-3, with no clear D. This CDR3 comprises 11 residues. The V end lost 2 bases, the J end lost 8 bases, and 3 bases lay between the germline ends. Germline CDR1 ENHRY, CDR2 SYGVKD. Here the CDR3 DNA reads TGTGCCATCAGTGAGCTAGGGGAGCTGTTTTTT. Its translation: CAISELGELFF.

The genes are TRBV12-3 or TRBV12-4 and TRBJ1-5; TRBD1 matches 7 bases. With 7 bases clipped from V and 3 bases from J, the junction kept 6 bases outside the gene matches. The CDR3 has 14 residues. In DNA form, the CDR3 reads TGTGCCAGCACCCTGACAGGGTCCAATCAGCCCCAGCATTTT. Amino acid sequence: CASTLTGSNQPQHF.

The chain uses TRBV20-1 and TRBJ2-1, with 9 positions matching TRBD2. CDR3 length: 15 residues. Germline loops: CDR1 DFQATT, CDR2 SNEGSKA (reference sequence). With V trimmed by 6 bases and J by 9 bases, 15 bases remained unmatched. This CDR3 reads CSASARPSGVGEQFF. The CDR3 DNA sequence: TGCAGTGCCTCCGCCCGACCTAGCGGGGTAGGTGAGCAGTTCTTC.

This clonotype was recorded a few times. The chain is built from TRBV10-3 and TRBJ2-7, with TRBD1 identical over 8 bases. The trim removed 3 bases at V and 3 bases at J, leaving 7 bases unmatched. CDR1 and CDR2 from the germline V gene are ENHRY and SYGVKD. The CDR3 loop spans 15 amino acids. This chain's CDR3 is CAISERTGFSYEQYF. The CDR3 region has the DNA TGTGCCATCAGTGAAAGGACAGGGTTTAGCTACGAGCAGTACTTC.

This clonotype was detected a few times. This chain uses TRBV29-1 with TRBJ2-1; no reliable D call. The ends were cut back, 3 bases at V and 0 bases at J, with 9 bases in the middle. Germline values: CDR1 SQVTM, CDR2 ANQGSEA. CDR3 length: 14 amino acids. In DNA, the CDR3 is TGCAGCGTTGATGCAGACTCCTCCTACAATGAGCAGTTCTTC. Translation: CSVDADSSYNEQFF.

This chain joins TRBV29-1 and TRBJ2-3; 8 nucleotides agree with TRBD1. Germline CDR1 and CDR2: SQVTM and ANQGSEA. The junction had 1 base not matched to a gene; V was cut back by 6 bases and J by 2 bases. The CDR3 runs to 12 residues. CDR3 bases: TGCAGCGTGACAGGGGCCACAGATACGCAGTATTTT. Translated: CSVTGATDTQYF.

V usage is TRBV7-2 and J usage is TRBJ2-3; TRBD2 agrees at 7 bases. Germline CDR1 is SGHTA and CDR2 is FQGNSA. The CDR3 is 15 residues long. The junction had 3 bases not matched to a gene; V was cut back by 1 base and J by 2 bases. CDR3 sequence reads: CASSLGTRVTDTQYF. In DNA form, the CDR3 reads TGTGCCAGCAGCTTAGGGACTAGGGTCACAGATACGCAGTATTTT.

This clonotype was seen more than once but under ten times. The chain is built from TRBV5-1 and TRBJ2-3; TRBD2 might be the D (6 bases). Germline CDR1 and CDR2: SGHRS and YFSETQ. The CDR3 contains 16 residues. Trimming pared 0 bases from V and 1 base from J, leaving 12 bases between. CDR3 nucleotide sequence: TGCGCCAGCAGCTTGGCCTCAGCGGGTCGCACAGATACGCAGTATTTT. It codes for CASSLASAGRTDTQYF.

This clonotype has a count of ten or more. The chain joins TRBV7-3 to TRBJ1-2; D gene ambiguous. From germline, CDR1 is SGHTA and CDR2 FQGTGA. The V end was cut by 2 bases, the J end by 7 bases, with 11 bases between. The CDR3 has 13 amino acids. The CDR3 region is CASSLDSSSGYTF. The CDR3, as DNA: TGTGCCAGCAGCTTAGATTCCAGTTCTGGCTACACCTTC.

This clonotype turned up a few times. This rearrangement joins TRBV5-1 to TRBJ1-5; unclear D gene. Germline CDR1 SGHRS, CDR2 YFSETQ. The V gene lost 5 bases and the J gene lost 5 bases, with 11 bases spanning the gap. CDR3 size: 13 residues. CDR3 bases: TGCGCCAGCAGTTCGAGTTCGGATCAGCCCCAGCATTTT. It specifies CASSSSSDQPQHF.

This clonotype was seen a few times. The chain joins TRBV28 to TRBJ1-1; TRBD1 matches 10 bases. V shed 7 bases, J shed 0 bases, and the junction held 5 bases outside the gene matches. Germline CDR1 is MDHEN and CDR2 is SYDVKM. This CDR3 has 15 amino acids. The CDR3 DNA sequence: TGTGCCAGCACCGGGACAGGGGCCTTGAACACTGAAGCTTTCTTT. This sequence encodes CASTGTGALNTEAFF.

The V and J genes are TRBV7-2 and TRBJ2-2, with unresolved D. The CDR3 is made up of 13 amino acids. Trimming took 5 bases from V and 3 from J, leaving 7 bases between them. Per the germline V gene, CDR1 is SGHTA and CDR2 is FQGNSA. The CDR3 is CASSHTDTGELFF. The CDR3 DNA is TGTGCCAGCAGCCACACCGACACCGGGGAGCTGTTTTTT.

The sample holds a few counts of this clonotype. The gene calls are TRBV6-5 and TRBJ1-4; D remains ambiguous. Trimming stripped 2 bases from V and 7 bases from J, with 11 bases between. Germline V lookup: CDR1 MNHEY, CDR2 SVGAGI. This CDR3 has 14 residues. The CDR3 coding sequence is TGTGCCAGCAGTTACGGGATCGGAGGTGAAAAACTGTTTTTT. Its protein product is CASSYGIGGEKLFF.

The V gene is TRBV20-1, the J gene TRBJ2-1; D perhaps matches TRBD1 (6 bases). The CDR3 runs 16 residues. The ends were cut back, 3 bases at V and 4 bases at J, with 19 bases in the middle. Germline V gives CDR1 DFQATT, CDR2 SNEGSKA (reference sequence). CDR3 protein: CSASTTEADRYNEQFF. CDR3 bases: TGCAGTGCTAGCACTACAGAAGCAGACAGGTACAATGAGCAGTTCTTC.

A few counts support this clonotype. This chain links TRBV18 with TRBJ1-2; tentative D call: TRBD1 (5 bases). The germline V gene encodes CDR1 KGHSH and CDR2 LQKENI. The CDR3 has 15 amino acids. With 3 bases removed from V and 2 bases from J, the gap between germline ends came to 13 bases. This CDR3 is CASSPWENRNYGYTF. CDR3 DNA: TGTGCCAGCTCACCCTGGGAGAACAGGAACTATGGCTACACCTTC.